This T cell receptor beta chain was documented in a study of blood T cell repertoires in COVID-19. For the study at large: Both acute and convalescent COVID-19 samples were obtained from the United States, Italy and Spain.

In the source study's methods: Nucleated cell counts were estimated from reference gene primer amplification. This table comes from immunoSEQ multiplex PCR, and its TCRdb copy is limited to in-frame clones, with some not included. The V and J calls and clone size come from that table; D and trimming were worked out from the DNA. The table lists 220,000 or so clones, about 91% of them singletons. Between the trimmed V and J ends, which lost 3 bases and 4 bases, there was a span of 12 bases. CDR3 size: 14 residues. CDR1 is LGHDT, CDR2 YNNKEL, per germline (reference sequence). The chain joins TRBV3-1 (or the pseudogene TRBV3-2) to TRBJ1-2; the D gene is possibly TRBD1 (5 bases). Sequencing used PBMCs or T cells enriched from blood (not recorded which). The source is a woman in her forties or fifties with acute COVID-19. The CDR3 DNA reads as TGTGCCAGCAGCCACTACAGGAGCCTCTATGGCTACACCTTC. Translating gives CASSHYRSLYGYTF.